The 10 T cell receptor beta chains given below trace back to one sample, sequenced in a study of long-term antiretroviral therapy in people with HIV. It was version v3.0 of the immunoSEQ assay that was run at survey level. The method was immunoSEQ multiplex PCR; TCRdb's version includes in-frame clones alone and lacks a portion of them. The table lists over 25,000 clones, 90% to 97% of them singletons. The sample consisted of unsorted PBMCs, taken around 6.6 years after starting antiretroviral therapy. These receptors all come from a man aged 30 to 45 with HIV.

The chain uses TRBV27 and TRBJ2-1; 13 bases line up with TRBD2. The CDR3 has 16 amino acids. V dropped 2 bases and J dropped 6; count of bases not matched to a gene: 4. Germline CDR1 MNHEY, CDR2 SMNVEV (reference sequence). The CDR3 region has the DNA TGTGCCAGCAGTTTACGGACTAGCGGGAGCTTCAATGAGCAGTTCTTC. Translating gives CASSLRTSGSFNEQFF.

This sequence joins TRBV2 and TRBJ1-5; 9 bases line up with TRBD1. Germline loops: CDR1 SNHLY, CDR2 FYNNEI. The CDR3 extends over 16 amino acids. The V segment lost 6 bases and the J segment 11 bases; nucleotides outside the gene matches: 17. DNA of the CDR3: TGTGCCAGCAGGTCTTCCGGGACAGGGACCTTGGGGGCCCAGCATTTT. It codes for CASRSSGTGTLGAQHF.

V and J are TRBV13 and TRBJ2-1; 12 bases map to TRBD2. This CDR3 spans 15 amino acids. The V and J ends lost 4 bases and 7 bases, in that order; junction bases with no gene match: 5. Germline CDR1 and CDR2: PRHDT and FYEKMQ (reference sequence). The CDR3 spells CASSWTSGAANEQFF. DNA of the CDR3: TGTGCCAGCAGCTGGACTAGCGGGGCCGCAAATGAGCAGTTCTTC.

This clone was observed once. The chain joins TRBV27 to TRBJ1-5; tentatively, D is TRBD1 (5 bases). CDR1 is MNHEY and CDR2 is SMNVEV in the germline V gene (reference sequence). V gave up 3 bases and J gave up 7 bases, with 16 bases separating them. The CDR3 runs to 15 residues. The CDR3: CASSLGTGSGQPQHF. The CDR3 DNA follows: TGTGCCAGCAGTTTGGGGACCGGGAGCGGACAGCCCCAGCATTTT.

The chain joins TRBV10-3 to TRBJ2-3, with D possibly matching TRBD1 (6 bases). This CDR3 spans 13 amino acids. Germline V gives CDR1 ENHRY, CDR2 SYGVKD. Trimming pared 10 bases from V and 2 bases from J, leaving 13 bases between. In nucleotides, the CDR3 is TGTGCCACCCTGGACAGCGACACAGATACGCAGTATTTT. It codes for CATLDSDTDTQYF.

The rearrangement links TRBV7-9 to TRBJ2-1; tentative D call: TRBD1 (6 bases). With 1 base removed from V and 9 bases from J, the gap between germline ends came to 10 bases. The CDR3 runs 13 residues. The germline V gene has CDR1 SEHNR and CDR2 FQNEAQ (reference sequence). CDR3 nucleotides: TGTGCCAGCAGCTTAGACAGGGCTGGTGAGCAGTTCTTC. It translates to CASSLDRAGEQFF.

V gene TRBV9 combines with J gene TRBJ1-1; a possible D gene is TRBD1 (6 bases). This CDR3 spans 14 amino acids. Germline V gene lookup returns CDR1 SGDLS and CDR2 YYNGEE. V was pared by 4 bases and J by 11 bases, with 21 bases between. CDR3 coding DNA: TGTGCCAGCAGCCCCTCGGGGGACAAAGCGGTCGCTTTCTTT. It translates to CASSPSGDKAVAFF.

V gene TRBV4-2 combines with J gene TRBJ2-1; D perhaps matches TRBD2 (7 bases). Deletions cut 0 bases from V and 10 bases from J, with 22 bases between. The CDR3 has 17 amino acids. Germline CDR1 LGHNA, CDR2 YNFKEQ. The CDR3: CASSQEYRGGRALEQFF. CDR3 in DNA: TGTGCCAGCAGCCAAGAGTACCGAGGGGGGAGGGCCCTGGAGCAGTTCTTC.

V usage is TRBV6-1 and J usage is TRBJ2-7, with a tentative D call TRBD1 (6 bases). This CDR3 has 13 residues. Germline CDR1 MNHNS, CDR2 SASEGT. Trimming stripped 7 bases from V and 2 bases from J, with 12 bases between. The DNA for the CDR3 is TGTGCCAGCATGGGGGCGGGTCCCTACGAGCAGTACTTC. This translates into CASMGAGPYEQYF.

V and J are TRBV7-6 and TRBJ2-2, with a tentative D call TRBD1 (5 bases). This CDR3 is 15 amino acids long. Germline values: CDR1 SGHVS, CDR2 FNYEAQ. The V gene lost 1 base and the J gene lost 6 bases, with 12 bases spanning the gap. The CDR3 reads CASSLVSGYPGELFF. The CDR3 DNA follows: TGTGCCAGCAGCTTAGTTTCAGGGTATCCCGGGGAGCTGTTTTTT.